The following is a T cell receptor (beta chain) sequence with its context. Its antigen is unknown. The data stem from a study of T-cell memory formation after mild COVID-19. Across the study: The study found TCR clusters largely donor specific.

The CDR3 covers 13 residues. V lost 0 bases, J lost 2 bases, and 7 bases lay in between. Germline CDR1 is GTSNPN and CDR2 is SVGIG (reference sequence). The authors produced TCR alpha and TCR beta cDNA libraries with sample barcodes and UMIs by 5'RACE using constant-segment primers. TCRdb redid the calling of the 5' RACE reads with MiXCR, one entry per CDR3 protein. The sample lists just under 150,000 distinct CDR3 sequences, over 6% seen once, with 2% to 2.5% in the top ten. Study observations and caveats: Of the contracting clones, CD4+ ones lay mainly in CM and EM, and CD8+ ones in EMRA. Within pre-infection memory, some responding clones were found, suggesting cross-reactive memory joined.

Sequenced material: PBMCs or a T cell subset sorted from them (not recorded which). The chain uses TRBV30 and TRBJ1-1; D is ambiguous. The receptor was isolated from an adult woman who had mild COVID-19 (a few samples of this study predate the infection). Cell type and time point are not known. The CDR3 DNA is TGTGCCTGGAGTGTACTCCGCAACACTGAAGCTTTCTTT. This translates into CAWSVLRNTEAFF.